The present T cell receptor (beta chain) was sequenced within a study of blood T cell repertoires in COVID-19. About the research overall: Sources were T cells, B-cell-depleted T cells, or PBMCs; the material itself was cDNA or gDNA.

This clone has only one observation. Trimming removed 0 bases at V and 7 bases at J, with 6 bases between. This CDR3 contains 12 residues. Germline V gives CDR1 SGDLS, CDR2 YYNGEE. Per the authors' pipeline: For nucleated cells, counts were estimated from reference gene primer amplification. Sequencing was performed with immunoSEQ multiplex PCR; in TCRdb, only in-frame clones are kept and a portion is missing. D and trimming come from the DNA, and the V and J calls and clone size come from that table. The sample consists of under 200,000 clones, around 79% of them appearing once. The gene calls are TRBV9 and TRBJ2-3; D is uncertain. The clonotype was recovered from a woman between 35 and 50 years old with COVID-19, enrolled during active disease. Sequenced input: peripheral blood. The CDR3 spells CASSVGLNTQYF. The CDR3 coding sequence is TGTGCCAGCAGCGTAGGACTTAATACGCAGTATTTT.